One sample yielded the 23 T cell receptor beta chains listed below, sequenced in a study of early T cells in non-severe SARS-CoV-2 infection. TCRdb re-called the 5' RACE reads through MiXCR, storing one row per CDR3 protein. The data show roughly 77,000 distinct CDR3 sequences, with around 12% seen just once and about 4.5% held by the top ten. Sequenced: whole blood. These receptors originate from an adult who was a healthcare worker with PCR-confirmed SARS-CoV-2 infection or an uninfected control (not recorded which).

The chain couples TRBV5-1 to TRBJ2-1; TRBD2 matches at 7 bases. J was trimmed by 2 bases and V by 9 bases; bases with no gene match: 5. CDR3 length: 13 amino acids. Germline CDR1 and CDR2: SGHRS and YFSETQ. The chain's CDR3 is CATSAGTYNEQFF. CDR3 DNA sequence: TGCGCCACCTCAGCGGGAACCTACAATGAGCAGTTCTTC.

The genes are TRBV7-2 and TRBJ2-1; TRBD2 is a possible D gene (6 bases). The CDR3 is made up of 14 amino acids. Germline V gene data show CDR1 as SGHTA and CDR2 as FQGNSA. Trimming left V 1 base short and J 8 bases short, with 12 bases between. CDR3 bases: TGTGCCAGCAGCTTAGGCCCGGGGGTGGATGAGCAGTTCTTC. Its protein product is CASSLGPGVDEQFF. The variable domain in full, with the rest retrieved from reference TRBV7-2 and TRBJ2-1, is GAGVSQSPSNKVTEKGKDVELRCDPISGHTALYWYRQSLGQGLEFLIYFQGNSAPDKSGLPSDRFSAERTGGSVSTLTIQRTQQEDSAVYLCASSLGPGVDEQFFGPGTRLTVL.

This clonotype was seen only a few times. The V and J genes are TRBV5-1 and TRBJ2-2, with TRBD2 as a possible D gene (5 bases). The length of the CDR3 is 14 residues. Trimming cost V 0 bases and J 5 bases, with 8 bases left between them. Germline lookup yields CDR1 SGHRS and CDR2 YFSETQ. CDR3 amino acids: CASSLGLLTGELFF. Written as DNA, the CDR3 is TGCGCCAGCAGCTTGGGACTACTGACCGGGGAGCTGTTTTTT.

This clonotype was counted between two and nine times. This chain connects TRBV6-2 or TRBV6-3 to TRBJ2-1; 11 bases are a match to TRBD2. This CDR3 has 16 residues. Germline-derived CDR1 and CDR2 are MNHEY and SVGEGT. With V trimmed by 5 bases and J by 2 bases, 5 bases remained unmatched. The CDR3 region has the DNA TGTGCCAGCAGTCCCGGACTAGCGGGCACCTACAATGAGCAGTTCTTC. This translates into CASSPGLAGTYNEQFF.

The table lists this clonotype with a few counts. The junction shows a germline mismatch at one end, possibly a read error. In DNA form, the CDR3 reads TGTGCCAGCAGCGCACAGGGGGTAAGGGATGGCAACACCTTC. Translation gives CASSAQGVRDGNTF. The chain recombines TRBV9 with TRBJ1-2, with 8 bases fitting TRBD1. Germline V gene lookup returns CDR1 SGDLS and CDR2 YYNGEE. The CDR3 is 14 amino acids.

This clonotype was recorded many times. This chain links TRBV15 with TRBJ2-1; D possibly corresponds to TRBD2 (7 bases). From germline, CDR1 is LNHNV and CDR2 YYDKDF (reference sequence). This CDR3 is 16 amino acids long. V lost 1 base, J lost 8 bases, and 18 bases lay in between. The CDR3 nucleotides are TGTGCCACCAGCAGAGGACGGGGGGCCCTTTCTGATGAGCAGTTCTTC. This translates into CATSRGRGALSDEQFF.

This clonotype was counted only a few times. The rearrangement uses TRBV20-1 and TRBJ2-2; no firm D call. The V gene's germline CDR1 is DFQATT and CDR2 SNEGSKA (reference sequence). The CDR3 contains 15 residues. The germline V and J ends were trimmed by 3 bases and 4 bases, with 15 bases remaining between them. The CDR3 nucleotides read TGCAGTGCTAGGCGCGGTCAGTGGGGCACCGGGGAGCTGTTTTTT. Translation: CSARRGQWGTGELFF.

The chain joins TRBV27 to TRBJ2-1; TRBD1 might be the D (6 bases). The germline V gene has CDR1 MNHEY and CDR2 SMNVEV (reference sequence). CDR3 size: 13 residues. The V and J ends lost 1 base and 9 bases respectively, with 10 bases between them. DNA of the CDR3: TGTGCCAGCAGTTTATGGCAGGGGCTTGAGCAGTTCTTC. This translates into CASSLWQGLEQFF.

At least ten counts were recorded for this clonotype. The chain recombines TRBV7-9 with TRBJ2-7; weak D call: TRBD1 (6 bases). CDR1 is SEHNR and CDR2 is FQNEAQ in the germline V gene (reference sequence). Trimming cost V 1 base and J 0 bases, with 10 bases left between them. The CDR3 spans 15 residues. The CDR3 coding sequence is TGTGCCAGCAGCTTAGGACAGGCTAGCTCCTACGAGCAGTACTTC. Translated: CASSLGQASSYEQYF.

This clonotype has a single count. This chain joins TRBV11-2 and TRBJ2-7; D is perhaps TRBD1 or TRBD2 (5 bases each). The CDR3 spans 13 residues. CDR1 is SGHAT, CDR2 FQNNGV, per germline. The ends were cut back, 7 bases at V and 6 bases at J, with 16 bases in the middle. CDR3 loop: CASNRDGAGEQYF. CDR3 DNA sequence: TGTGCCAGCAACCGGGACGGAGCCGGCGAGCAGTACTTC.

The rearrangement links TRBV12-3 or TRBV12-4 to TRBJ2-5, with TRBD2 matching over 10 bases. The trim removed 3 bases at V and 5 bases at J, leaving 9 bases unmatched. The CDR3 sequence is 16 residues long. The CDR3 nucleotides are TGTGCCAGCAGTTTCTCTAGCGGGAGTGGACAGGAGACCCAGTACTTC. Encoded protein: CASSFSSGSGQETQYF.

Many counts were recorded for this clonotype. The CDR3 coding sequence is TGTGCCAGCAGCCTCTTTTCGGTAGGCAGCACATTTCCCTACGAGCAGTACTTC. Translating it yields CASSLFSVGSTFPYEQYF. The rearrangement uses TRBV7-4 and TRBJ2-7; D is unclear. Germline CDR1 SGHVT, CDR2 SQSDAQ. The CDR3 runs to 18 residues. V lost 5 bases and J 2 bases, leaving 25 bases between the germline ends. Full variable domain (missing parts from reference TRBV7-4 and TRBJ2-7): GAGVSQSPRYKVAKRGRDVALRCDSISGHVTLYWYRQTLGQGSEVLTYSQSDAQRDKSGRPSGRFSAERPERSVSTLKIQRTEQGDSAVYLCASSLFSVGSTFPYEQYFGPGTRLTVT.

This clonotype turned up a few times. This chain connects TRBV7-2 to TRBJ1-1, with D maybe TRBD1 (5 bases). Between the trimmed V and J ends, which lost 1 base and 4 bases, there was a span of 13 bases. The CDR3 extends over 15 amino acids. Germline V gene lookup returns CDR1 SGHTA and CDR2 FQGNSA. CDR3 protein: CASSLVIGGVTEAFF. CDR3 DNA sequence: TGTGCCAGCAGCTTAGTGATCGGGGGGGTCACTGAAGCTTTCTTT.

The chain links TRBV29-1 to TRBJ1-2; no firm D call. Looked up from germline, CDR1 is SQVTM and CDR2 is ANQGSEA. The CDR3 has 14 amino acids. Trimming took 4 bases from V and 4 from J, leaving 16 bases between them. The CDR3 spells CSVALVPAGYGYTF. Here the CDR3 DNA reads TGCAGCGTTGCCCTGGTCCCGGCGGGCTATGGCTACACCTTC. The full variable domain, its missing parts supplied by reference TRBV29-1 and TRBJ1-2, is SAVISQKPSRDICQRGTSLTIQCQVDSQVTMMFWYRQQPGQSLTLIATANQGSEATYESGFVIDKFPISRPNLTFSTLTVSNMSPEDSSIYLCSVALVPAGYGYTFGSGTRLTVV.

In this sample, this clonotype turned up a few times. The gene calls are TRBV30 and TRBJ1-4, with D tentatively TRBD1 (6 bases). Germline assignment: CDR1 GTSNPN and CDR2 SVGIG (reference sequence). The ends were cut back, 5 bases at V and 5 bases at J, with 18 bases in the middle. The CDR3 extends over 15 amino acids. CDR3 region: CAWGTTGTPNEKLFF. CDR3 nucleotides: TGTGCCTGGGGGACAACCGGGACTCCGAATGAAAAACTGTTTTTT.

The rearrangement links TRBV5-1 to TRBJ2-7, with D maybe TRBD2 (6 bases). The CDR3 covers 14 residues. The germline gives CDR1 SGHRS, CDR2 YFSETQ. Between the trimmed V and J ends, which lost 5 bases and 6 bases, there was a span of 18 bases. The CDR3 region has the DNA TGCGCCAGCAGTCTGGAGGGCGGGGTTGGCGAGCAGTACTTC. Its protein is CASSLEGGVGEQYF.

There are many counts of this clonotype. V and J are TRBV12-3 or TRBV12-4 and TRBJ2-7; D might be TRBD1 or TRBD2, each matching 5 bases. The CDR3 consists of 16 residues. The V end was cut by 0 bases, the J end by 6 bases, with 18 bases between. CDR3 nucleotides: TGTGCCAGCAGTTTAGCGCTGTCGCAGGGAAGCGGCGAGCAGTACTTC. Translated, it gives CASSLALSQGSGEQYF.

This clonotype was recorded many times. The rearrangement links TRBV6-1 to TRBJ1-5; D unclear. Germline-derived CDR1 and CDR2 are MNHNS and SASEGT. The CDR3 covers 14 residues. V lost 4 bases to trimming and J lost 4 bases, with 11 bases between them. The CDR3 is CASSGQLLNQPQHF. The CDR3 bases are TGTGCCAGCAGTGGGCAGCTATTGAATCAGCCCCAGCATTTT.

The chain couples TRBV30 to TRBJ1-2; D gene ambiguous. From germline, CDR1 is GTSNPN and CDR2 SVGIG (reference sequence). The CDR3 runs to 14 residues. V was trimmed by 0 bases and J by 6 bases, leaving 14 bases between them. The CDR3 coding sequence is TGTGCCTGGAGTGTACGAAGGTTCTCCGATGGCTACACCTTC. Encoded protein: CAWSVRRFSDGYTF.

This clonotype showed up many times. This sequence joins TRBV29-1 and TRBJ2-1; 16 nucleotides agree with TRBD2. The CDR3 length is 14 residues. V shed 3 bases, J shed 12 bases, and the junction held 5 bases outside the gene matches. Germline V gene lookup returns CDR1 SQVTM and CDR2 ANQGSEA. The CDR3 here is CSVDGTSGRAAQFF. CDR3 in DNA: TGCAGCGTTGACGGGACTAGCGGGAGGGCCGCGCAGTTCTTC.

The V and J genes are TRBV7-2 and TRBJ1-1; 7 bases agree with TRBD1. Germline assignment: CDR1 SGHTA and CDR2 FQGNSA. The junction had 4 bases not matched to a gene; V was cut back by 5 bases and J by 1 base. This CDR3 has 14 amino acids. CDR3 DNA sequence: TGTGCCAGCAGCAGCCGGGACAGGAACACTGAAGCTTTCTTT. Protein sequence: CASSSRDRNTEAFF.

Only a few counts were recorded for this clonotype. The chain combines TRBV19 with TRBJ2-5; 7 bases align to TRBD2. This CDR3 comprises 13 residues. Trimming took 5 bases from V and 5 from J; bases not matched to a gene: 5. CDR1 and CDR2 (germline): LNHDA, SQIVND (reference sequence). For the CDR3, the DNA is TGTGCCAGTAGTTATCGCGGGAGTGAGACCCAGTACTTC. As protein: CASSYRGSETQYF.

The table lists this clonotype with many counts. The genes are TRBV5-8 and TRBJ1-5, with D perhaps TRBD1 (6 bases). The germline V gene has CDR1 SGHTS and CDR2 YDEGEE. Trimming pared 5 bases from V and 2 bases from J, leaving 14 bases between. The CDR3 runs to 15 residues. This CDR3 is CASRRDNRGNQPQHF. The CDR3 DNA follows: TGTGCCAGCAGACGGGACAATAGGGGCAATCAGCCCCAGCATTTT.